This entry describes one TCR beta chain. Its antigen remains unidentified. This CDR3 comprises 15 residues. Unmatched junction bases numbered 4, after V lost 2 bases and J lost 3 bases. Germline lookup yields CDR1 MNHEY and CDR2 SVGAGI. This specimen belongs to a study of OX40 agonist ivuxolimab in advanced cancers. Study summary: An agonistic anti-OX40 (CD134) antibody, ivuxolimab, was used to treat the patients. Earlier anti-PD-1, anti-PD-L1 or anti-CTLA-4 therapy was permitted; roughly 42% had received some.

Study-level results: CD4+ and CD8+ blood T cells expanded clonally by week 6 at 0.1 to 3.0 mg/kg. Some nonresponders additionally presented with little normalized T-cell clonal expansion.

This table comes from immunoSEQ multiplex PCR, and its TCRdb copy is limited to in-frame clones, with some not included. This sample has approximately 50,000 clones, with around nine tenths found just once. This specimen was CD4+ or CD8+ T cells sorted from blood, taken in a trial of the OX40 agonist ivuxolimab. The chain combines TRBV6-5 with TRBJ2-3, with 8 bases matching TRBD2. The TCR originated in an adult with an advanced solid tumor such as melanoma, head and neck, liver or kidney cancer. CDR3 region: CASSYQAGVTDTQYF. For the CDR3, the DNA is TGTGCCAGCAGTTACCAAGCGGGAGTAACAGATACGCAGTATTTT.